This is a list of T cell receptor beta chains from one sample in a study of T cells in Graves' hyperthyroidism and ophthalmopathy. Each CDR3 protein is one row after TCRdb ran MiXCR on the multiplex PCR reads. The data hold hundreds of thousands of distinct CDR3 sequences, with 15% to 19% observed a single time. Sequences were obtained from blood. Source of these receptors: a woman under 30 with Graves' hyperthyroidism that later progressed to Graves' ophthalmopathy. CDR3s include the opening cysteine and the closing phenylalanine or tryptophan. The D gene is left open where the match is weak. Expanded clones get a size class; other rows say once, few or many, or leave the size out.

CDR3 DNA: TGTGCCAGCAGTTTCCCCTTACTCGGGGGAGACTACGAGCAGTACTTC
CDR3 protein: CASSFPLLGGDYEQYF
clone size: many
J gene: TRBJ2-7
D gene: .
V gene: TRBV28

CDR3 DNA: TGTGCCAGCAGTGTCGGTTTCCCCTACGAGCAGTACTTC
CDR3 protein: CASSVGFPYEQYF
clone size: many
J gene: TRBJ2-7
D gene: .
V gene: TRBV28

CDR3 DNA: TGCGCCAGCAGCCAAGTCAGGGGGAAGGAGGAAAAACTGTTTTTT
CDR3 protein: CASSQVRGKEEKLFF
clone size: .
J gene: TRBJ1-4
D gene: TRBD1
V gene: TRBV4-1

CDR3 DNA: TGTGCCAGCAGTTTTGACAGGGCCAGCATCTACGAGCAGTACTTC
CDR3 protein: CASSFDRASIYEQYF
clone size: many
J gene: TRBJ2-7
D gene: TRBD1
V gene: TRBV27

CDR3 DNA: TGTGCCAGCAGTTACGTCAGGACCGGGGAGCAGTACTTC
CDR3 protein: CASSYVRTGEQYF
clone size: many
J gene: TRBJ2-7
D gene: .
V gene: TRBV6-2/TRBV6-3

CDR3 DNA: TGTGCCAGCAGCTTAGTGGGGGGCTTTAGCAATCAGCCCCAGCATTTT
CDR3 protein: CASSLVGGFSNQPQHF
clone size: many
J gene: TRBJ1-5
D gene: .
V gene: TRBV7-2

CDR3 DNA: TGTGCCAGCACCAATAGCGGGCCCTACAATGAGCAGTTCTTC
CDR3 protein: CASTNSGPYNEQFF
clone size: many
J gene: TRBJ2-1
D gene: TRBD2
V gene: TRBV27

CDR3 DNA: TGTGCCACCAGAGAAGACCCCGGGACAGGGGTGGACATTCAGTACTTC
CDR3 protein: CATREDPGTGVDIQYF
clone size: .
J gene: TRBJ2-4
D gene: TRBD1
V gene: TRBV15

CDR3 DNA: TGTGCCAGCTCACAGCGGGACAGGGGCCTCTACGAGCAGTACTTC
CDR3 protein: CASSQRDRGLYEQYF
clone size: many
J gene: TRBJ2-7
D gene: TRBD1
V gene: TRBV18

CDR3 DNA: TGTGCCAGCAGCATCGGACAGGGCCGCAATCAGCCCCAGCATTTT
CDR3 protein: CASSIGQGRNQPQHF
clone size: few
J gene: TRBJ1-5
D gene: TRBD1
V gene: TRBV7-9

CDR3 DNA: TGCAGTGCTAGAGACCAGGGAAGCAATCAGCCCCAGCATTTT
CDR3 protein: CSARDQGSNQPQHF
clone size: .
J gene: TRBJ1-5
D gene: .
V gene: TRBV20-1

CDR3 DNA: TGTGCCAGTAGTCCGATGGGGGTGAAGTTCCAGGCTTTCTTT
CDR3 protein: CASSPMGVKFQAFF
clone size: .
J gene: TRBJ1-1
D gene: .
V gene: TRBV19

CDR3 DNA: TGTGCCACCGTCCAAGAGGGCACTGAAGCTTTCTTT
CDR3 protein: CATVQEGTEAFF
clone size: many
J gene: TRBJ1-1
D gene: .
V gene: TRBV28

CDR3 DNA: TGTGCCGGCAGTTTGGGGCTAGCGAGCTACGAGCAGTACTTC
CDR3 protein: CAGSLGLASYEQYF
clone size: .
J gene: TRBJ2-7
D gene: .
V gene: TRBV28

CDR3 DNA: TGTGCCAGCAGCGTAGGTGGGGGCGTAGAGATCAACGAGCAGTACTTC
CDR3 protein: CASSVGGGVEINEQYF
clone size: many
J gene: TRBJ2-7
D gene: .
V gene: TRBV9

CDR3 DNA: TGTGCCAGCAGCTCTGCGGACAGGGAGGTTTATAATTCACCCCTCCACTTT
CDR3 protein: CASSSADREVYNSPLHF
clone size: .
J gene: TRBJ1-6
D gene: TRBD1
V gene: TRBV7-9

CDR3 DNA: TGTGCCAGCAGCGCTCACGAGGGAATGTACTATGGCTACACCTTC
CDR3 protein: CASSAHEGMYYGYTF
clone size: .
J gene: TRBJ1-2
D gene: .
V gene: TRBV28

CDR3 DNA: TGTGCCATCAAGGCCGGGACTAGCGGCTACGAGCAGTACTTC
CDR3 protein: CAIKAGTSGYEQYF
clone size: .
J gene: TRBJ2-7
D gene: TRBD2
V gene: TRBV10-3

CDR3 DNA: TGTGCCACCAGCAGAGATTCGGGAGTGTCTAATGAGCAGTTCTTC
CDR3 protein: CATSRDSGVSNEQFF
clone size: few
J gene: TRBJ2-1
D gene: .
V gene: TRBV15

CDR3 DNA: TGCAGTGCTAGTGAACAGGGGGCCCTAGCCAAAAACATTCAGTACTTC
CDR3 protein: CSASEQGALAKNIQYF
clone size: many
J gene: TRBJ2-4
D gene: TRBD1
V gene: TRBV20-1

CDR3 DNA: TGTGCCAGCAGTGACGGGACTAGCGGTGCGGATACGCAGTATTTT
CDR3 protein: CASSDGTSGADTQYF
clone size: .
J gene: TRBJ2-3
D gene: TRBD2
V gene: TRBV6-4

CDR3 DNA: TGTGCCAGCAGCTCCGTAGCCGGGAACAATGAGCAGTTCTTC
CDR3 protein: CASSSVAGNNEQFF
clone size: many
J gene: TRBJ2-1
D gene: .
V gene: TRBV11-2

CDR3 DNA: TGTGCCAGCAGTGAGACAGTACAAGAGACCCAGTACTTC
CDR3 protein: CASSETVQETQYF
clone size: once
J gene: TRBJ2-5
D gene: .
V gene: TRBV6-1

CDR3 DNA: TGTGCCAGCAGTTCCTTAGCGGGAGGGCCAGGCAATGAGCAGTTCTTC
CDR3 protein: CASSSLAGGPGNEQFF
clone size: few
J gene: TRBJ2-1
D gene: TRBD2
V gene: TRBV12-3/TRBV12-4

CDR3 DNA: TGTGCCAGCAGCCAAGAGGCGGGGGATAACACGGGTACCTACGAGCAGTACTTC
CDR3 protein: CASSQEAGDNTGTYEQYF
clone size: few
J gene: TRBJ2-7
D gene: TRBD2
V gene: TRBV14

CDR3 DNA: TGCGCCAGCAGCCGGACTAGCGGGAGGGCGGAGAATGAGCAGTTCTTC
CDR3 protein: CASSRTSGRAENEQFF
clone size: few
J gene: TRBJ2-1
D gene: TRBD2
V gene: TRBV4-1